This passage covers 13 T cell receptor beta chains from one sample sequenced in a study of blood T cell repertoires in COVID-19. Sequenced by immunoSEQ multiplex PCR; TCRdb stores in-frame clones only, minus some. Of around 84,000 clones in the sample, about four fifths were seen once. Sequencing input: peripheral blood. These receptors were obtained from a woman aged 40 to 49 with active or convalescent COVID-19.

This clone was observed once. The chain uses TRBV28 and TRBJ1-1; tentative D call: TRBD1 (6 bases). Germline CDR1 MDHEN, CDR2 SYDVKM. V shed 3 bases and J shed 2 bases, with 13 bases lying between them. This CDR3 contains 15 residues. The CDR3 DNA follows: TGTGCCAGCAGTTTGGCTGGGACACACAACACTGAAGCTTTCTTT. Translating it yields CASSLAGTHNTEAFF.

The chain uses TRBV5-1 and TRBJ2-2; TRBD2 is a possible D gene (5 bases). The CDR3 extends over 16 amino acids. From germline, CDR1 is SGHRS and CDR2 YFSETQ. V lost 1 base to trimming and J lost 0 bases, with 10 bases between them. In DNA, the CDR3 is TGCGCCAGCAGCTTGATTGCGGGTCCGAACACCGGGGAGCTGTTTTTT. Translated, it gives CASSLIAGPNTGELFF.

The rearrangement uses TRBV2 and TRBJ2-1; 9 bases fit TRBD2. Germline V gene lookup returns CDR1 SNHLY and CDR2 FYNNEI. Unmatched junction bases numbered 11, after V lost 6 bases and J lost 11 bases. The CDR3 is 14 amino acids. The CDR3 bases are TGTGCCAGCAGGGAGGGACTAGCTTCTAAAAAGCAGTTCTTC. Protein sequence: CASREGLASKKQFF.

The V and J genes are TRBV2 and TRBJ1-4; no reliable D call. Trimming pared 2 bases from V and 0 bases from J, leaving 4 bases between. Germline lookup yields CDR1 SNHLY and CDR2 FYNNEI. The CDR3 contains 14 residues. Here the CDR3 DNA reads TGTGCCAGCAGTGAACACACAACTAATGAAAAACTGTTTTTT. It is translated as CASSEHTTNEKLFF. Combining the CDR3 with reference TRBV2 and TRBJ1-4 gives the whole variable domain EPEVTQTPSHQVTQMGQEVILRCVPISNHLYFYWYRQILGQKVEFLVSFYNNEISEKSEIFDDQFSVERPDGSNFTLKIRSTKLEDSAMYFCASSEHTTNEKLFFGSGTQLSVL.

This chain uses TRBV28 with TRBJ2-3; 7 bases are shared with TRBD1. The CDR3 is made up of 15 amino acids. Germline CDR1 MDHEN, CDR2 SYDVKM. The V and J ends lost 5 bases and 2 bases, in that order; junction bases with no gene match: 7. The CDR3 DNA follows: TGTGCCAGCAGTGGACAGGTCGGTTACACAGATACGCAGTATTTT. Its protein is CASSGQVGYTDTQYF.

The genes are TRBV2 and TRBJ1-6; no firm D call. The CDR3 covers 14 residues. The V end was cut by 4 bases, the J end by 10 bases, with 14 bases between. Germline V CDR1 and CDR2: SNHLY, FYNNEI. The CDR3 reads CASSVARLKSPLHF. CDR3 nucleotides: TGTGCCAGCAGTGTAGCCAGGTTAAAGTCACCCCTCCACTTT.

The CDR3, as DNA: TGTGCCAGCAGCTTAGGCAGGGGCGGCAGGGCTTCCTCCTACGAGCAGTACTTC. Translating it yields CASSLGRGGRASSYEQYF. The rearrangement joins TRBV7-8 to TRBJ2-7, with a tentative D call TRBD1 (6 bases). The CDR3 is 18 residues long. The germline gives CDR1 SGHVS, CDR2 FQNEAQ. V was cut by 1 base and J by 0 bases, with 19 bases left in between.

The rearrangement joins TRBV19 to TRBJ1-5; 8 bases are a match to TRBD1. The CDR3 sequence is 13 residues long. The germline gives CDR1 LNHDA, CDR2 SQIVND (reference sequence). Unmatched junction bases numbered 2, after V lost 5 bases and J lost 5 bases. The CDR3 reads CASSGTGDQPQHF. The CDR3 DNA reads TGTGCCAGTAGTGGGACAGGAGATCAGCCCCAGCATTTT.

V gene TRBV11-2 combines with J gene TRBJ2-3; 8 bases align to TRBD2. J was trimmed by 12 bases and V by 3 bases; bases with no gene match: 8. This CDR3 region has 13 residues. CDR1 and CDR2 from the germline V gene are SGHAT and FQNNGV. The CDR3 nucleotides read TGTGCCAGCAGCTTCTTACTAGCGGACAACCAGTATTTT. It is translated as CASSFLLADNQYF.

This clone was recorded only once. The genes are TRBV7-2 and TRBJ2-5; D is unclear. This CDR3 is built from 13 residues. V was trimmed by 6 bases and J by 5 bases, leaving 13 bases between them. Germline V CDR1 and CDR2: SGHTA, FQGNSA. The CDR3 loop reads CASSSDWSETQYF. CDR3 coding DNA: TGTGCCAGCAGTAGTGACTGGTCCGAGACCCAGTACTTC. The variable domain in full, with the rest retrieved from reference TRBV7-2 and TRBJ2-5, is GAGVSQSPSNKVTEKGKDVELRCDPISGHTALYWYRQSLGQGLEFLIYFQGNSAPDKSGLPSDRFSAERTGGSVSTLTIQRTQQEDSAVYLCASSSDWSETQYFGPGTRLLVL.

This rearrangement joins TRBV11-2 to TRBJ2-7; 16 positions agree with TRBD2. The J segment lost 4 bases and the V segment lost 4 bases, leaving 10 bases of the junction unmatched. The CDR3 covers 18 residues. Germline CDR1 and CDR2: SGHAT and FQNNGV. CDR3 sequence: CASSSGEGLAGGPYEQYF. The CDR3 DNA follows: TGTGCCAGCAGCTCCGGCGAGGGACTAGCGGGAGGGCCTTACGAGCAGTACTTC.

This clone has a handful of counts. J is TRBJ1-5 and V is TRBV4-1; possibly TRBD1 for D (5 bases). The CDR3 has 13 residues. V lost 6 bases and J 1 base, leaving 7 bases between the germline ends. Germline CDR1 and CDR2: MGHRA and YSYEKL. CDR3 sequence (DNA): TGCGCCAGCAGTAGGGGAAGCAATCAGCCCCAGCATTTT. Its protein is CASSRGSNQPQHF.

The V and J genes are TRBV4-2 and TRBJ2-1; 12 bases are a match to TRBD2. The CDR3 has 17 residues. V gave up 3 bases and J gave up 5 bases; unmatched junction bases: 8. Germline CDR1 and CDR2: LGHNA and YNFKEQ. The CDR3 nucleotides are TGTGCCAGCAGCCAGGGCCTCCTAGCGGGAGGGGACAATGAGCAGTTCTTC. It is translated as CASSQGLLAGGDNEQFF.